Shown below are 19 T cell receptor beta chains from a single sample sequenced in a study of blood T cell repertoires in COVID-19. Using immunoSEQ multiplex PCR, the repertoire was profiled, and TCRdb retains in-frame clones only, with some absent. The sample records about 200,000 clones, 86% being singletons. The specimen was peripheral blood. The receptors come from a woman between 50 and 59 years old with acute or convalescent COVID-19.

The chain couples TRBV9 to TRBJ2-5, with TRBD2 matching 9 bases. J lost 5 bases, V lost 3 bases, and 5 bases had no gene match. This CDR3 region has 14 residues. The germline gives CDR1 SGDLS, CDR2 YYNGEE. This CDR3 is CASSDALAGETQYF. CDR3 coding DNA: TGTGCCAGCAGCGATGCCCTAGCGGGGGAGACCCAGTACTTC.

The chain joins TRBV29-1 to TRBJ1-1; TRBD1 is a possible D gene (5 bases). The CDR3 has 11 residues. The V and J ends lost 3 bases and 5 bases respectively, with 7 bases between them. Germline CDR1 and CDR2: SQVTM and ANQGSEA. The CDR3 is CSVDRATEAFF. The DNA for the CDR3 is TGCAGCGTTGACAGGGCGACTGAAGCTTTCTTT.

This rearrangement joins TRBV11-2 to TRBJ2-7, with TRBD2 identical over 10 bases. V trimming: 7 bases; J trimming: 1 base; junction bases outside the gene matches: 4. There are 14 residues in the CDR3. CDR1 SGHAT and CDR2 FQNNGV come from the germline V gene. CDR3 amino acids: CASTRTSGSYEQYF. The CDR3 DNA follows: TGTGCCAGCACCAGGACTAGCGGTTCCTACGAGCAGTACTTC.

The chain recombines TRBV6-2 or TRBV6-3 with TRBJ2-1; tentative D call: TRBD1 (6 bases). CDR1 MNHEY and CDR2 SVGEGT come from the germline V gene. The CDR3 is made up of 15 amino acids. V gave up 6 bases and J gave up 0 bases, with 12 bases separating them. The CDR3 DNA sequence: TGTGCCAGCAGCCCGGACAGCCCCTCCTACAATGAGCAGTTCTTC. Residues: CASSPDSPSYNEQFF.

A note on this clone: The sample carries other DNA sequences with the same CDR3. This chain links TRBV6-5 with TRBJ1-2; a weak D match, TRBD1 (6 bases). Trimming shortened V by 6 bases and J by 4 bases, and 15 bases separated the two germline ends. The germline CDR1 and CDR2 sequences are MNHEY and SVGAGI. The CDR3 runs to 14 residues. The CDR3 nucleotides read TGTGCCAGCAGCCAGGGGCAGGGGATCTATGGCTACACCTTC. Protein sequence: CASSQGQGIYGYTF.

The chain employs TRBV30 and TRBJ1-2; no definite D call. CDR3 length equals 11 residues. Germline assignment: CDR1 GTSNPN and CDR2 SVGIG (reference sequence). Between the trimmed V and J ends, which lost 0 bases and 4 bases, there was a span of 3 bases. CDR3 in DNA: TGTGCCTGGAGTGTCTTCTATGGCTACACCTTC. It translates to CAWSVFYGYTF.

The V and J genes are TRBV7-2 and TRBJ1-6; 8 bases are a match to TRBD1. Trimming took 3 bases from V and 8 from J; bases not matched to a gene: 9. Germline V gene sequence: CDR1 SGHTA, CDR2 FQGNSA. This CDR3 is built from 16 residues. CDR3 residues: CASSLPRQGRDSPLHF. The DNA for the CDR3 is TGTGCCAGCAGCTTGCCCAGACAGGGGCGGGATTCACCCCTCCACTTT.

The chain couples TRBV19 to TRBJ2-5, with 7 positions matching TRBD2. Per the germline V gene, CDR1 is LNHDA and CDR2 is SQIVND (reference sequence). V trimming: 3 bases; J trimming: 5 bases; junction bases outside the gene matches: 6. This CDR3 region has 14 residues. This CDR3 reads CASSIRSGGETQYF. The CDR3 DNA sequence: TGTGCCAGTAGTATTAGGTCCGGGGGGGAGACCCAGTACTTC.

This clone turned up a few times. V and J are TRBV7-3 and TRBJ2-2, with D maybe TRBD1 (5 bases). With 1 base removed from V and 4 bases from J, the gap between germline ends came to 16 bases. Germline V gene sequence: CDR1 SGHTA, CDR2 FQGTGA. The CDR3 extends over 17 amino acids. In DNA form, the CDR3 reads TGTGCCAGCAGCTTAAAGTGGCAGGGCTACGCCACCGGGGAGCTGTTTTTT. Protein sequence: CASSLKWQGYATGELFF.

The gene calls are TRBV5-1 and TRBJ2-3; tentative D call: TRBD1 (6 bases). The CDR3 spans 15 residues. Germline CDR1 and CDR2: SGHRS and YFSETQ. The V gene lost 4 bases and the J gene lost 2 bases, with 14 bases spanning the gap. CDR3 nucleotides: TGCGCCAGCAGCCAAGGACAGCTTTCCACAGATACGCAGTATTTT. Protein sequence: CASSQGQLSTDTQYF.

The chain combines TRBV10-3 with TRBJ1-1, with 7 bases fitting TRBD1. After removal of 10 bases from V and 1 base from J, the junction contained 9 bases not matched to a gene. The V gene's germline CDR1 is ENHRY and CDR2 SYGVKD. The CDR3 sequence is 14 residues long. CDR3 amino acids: CASWGDSWNTEAFF. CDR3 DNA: TGTGCCAGCTGGGGGGACAGCTGGAACACTGAAGCTTTCTTT.

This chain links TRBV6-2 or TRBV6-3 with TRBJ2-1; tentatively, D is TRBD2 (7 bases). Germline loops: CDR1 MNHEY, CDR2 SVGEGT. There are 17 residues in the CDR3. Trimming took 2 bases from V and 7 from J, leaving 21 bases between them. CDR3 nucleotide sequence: TGTGCCAGCAGTTACCCCCAGGGGAGGGAGTTCGGGAATGAGCAGTTCTTC. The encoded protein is CASSYPQGREFGNEQFF.

The CDR3 sequence is CSVGPPSGTTGELFF. The CDR3 DNA reads as TGCAGCGTTGGGCCCCCATCGGGTACCACCGGGGAGCTGTTTTTT. This chain links TRBV29-1 with TRBJ2-2; D gene unclear. The CDR3 runs 15 residues. The V gene lost 4 bases and the J gene lost 4 bases, with 16 bases spanning the gap. The germline V gene encodes CDR1 SQVTM and CDR2 ANQGSEA.

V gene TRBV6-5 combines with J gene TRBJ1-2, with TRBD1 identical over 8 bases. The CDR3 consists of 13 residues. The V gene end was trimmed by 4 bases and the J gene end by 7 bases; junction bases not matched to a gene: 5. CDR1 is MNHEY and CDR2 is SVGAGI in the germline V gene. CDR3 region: CASSSQGDGGYTF. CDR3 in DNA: TGTGCCAGCAGTTCACAGGGGGACGGTGGCTACACCTTC.

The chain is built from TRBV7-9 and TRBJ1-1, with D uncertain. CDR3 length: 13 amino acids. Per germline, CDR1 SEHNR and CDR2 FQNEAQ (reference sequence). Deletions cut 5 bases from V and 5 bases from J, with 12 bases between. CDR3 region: CASSPRGGTEAFF. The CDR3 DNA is TGTGCCAGCAGCCCCCGGGGAGGGACTGAAGCTTTCTTT.

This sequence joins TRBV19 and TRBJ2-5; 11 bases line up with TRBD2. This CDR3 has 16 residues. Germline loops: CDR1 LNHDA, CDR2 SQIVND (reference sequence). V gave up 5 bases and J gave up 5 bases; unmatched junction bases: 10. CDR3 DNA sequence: TGTGCCAGTAGTGCCATAGCGGGGGGGCTCCCTGAGACCCAGTACTTC. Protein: CASSAIAGGLPETQYF.

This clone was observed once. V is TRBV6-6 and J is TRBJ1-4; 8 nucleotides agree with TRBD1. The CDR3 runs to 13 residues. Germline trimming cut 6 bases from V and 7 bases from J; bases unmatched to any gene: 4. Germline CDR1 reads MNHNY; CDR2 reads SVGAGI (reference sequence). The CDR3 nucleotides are TGTGCCAGCAGCCGGACAGGGTTTGAAAAACTGTTTTTT. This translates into CASSRTGFEKLFF.

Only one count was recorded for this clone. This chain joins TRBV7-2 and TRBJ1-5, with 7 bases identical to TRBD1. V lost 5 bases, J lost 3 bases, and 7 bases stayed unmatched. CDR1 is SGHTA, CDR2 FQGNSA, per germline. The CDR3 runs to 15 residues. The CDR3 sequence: CASSRDSDFNQPQHF. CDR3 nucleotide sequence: TGTGCCAGCAGCCGGGACAGTGATTTCAATCAGCCCCAGCATTTT.

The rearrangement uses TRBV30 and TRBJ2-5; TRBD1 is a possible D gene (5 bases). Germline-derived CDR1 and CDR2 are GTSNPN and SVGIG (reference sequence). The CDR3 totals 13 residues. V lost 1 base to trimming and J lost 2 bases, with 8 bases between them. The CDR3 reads CAWSADSQETQYF. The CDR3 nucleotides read TGTGCCTGGAGTGCTGACAGTCAAGAGACCCAGTACTTC. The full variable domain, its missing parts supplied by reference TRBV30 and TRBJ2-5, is SQTIHQWPATLVQPVGSPLSLECTVEGTSNPNLYWYRQAAGRGLQLLFYSVGIGQISSEVPQNLSASRPQDRQFILSSKKLLLSDSGFYLCAWSADSQETQYFGPGTRLLVL.